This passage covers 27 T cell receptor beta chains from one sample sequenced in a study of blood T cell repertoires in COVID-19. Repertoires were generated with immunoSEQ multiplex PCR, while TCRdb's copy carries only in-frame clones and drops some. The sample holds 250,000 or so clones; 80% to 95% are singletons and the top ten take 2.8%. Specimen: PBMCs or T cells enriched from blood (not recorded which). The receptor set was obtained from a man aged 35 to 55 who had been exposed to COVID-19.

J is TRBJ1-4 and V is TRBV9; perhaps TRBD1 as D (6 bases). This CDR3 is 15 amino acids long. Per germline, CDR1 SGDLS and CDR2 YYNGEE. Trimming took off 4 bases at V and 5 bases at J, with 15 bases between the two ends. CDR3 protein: CASSTGQTYNEKLFF. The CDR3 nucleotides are TGTGCCAGCAGCACCGGACAGACCTACAATGAAAAACTGTTTTTT.

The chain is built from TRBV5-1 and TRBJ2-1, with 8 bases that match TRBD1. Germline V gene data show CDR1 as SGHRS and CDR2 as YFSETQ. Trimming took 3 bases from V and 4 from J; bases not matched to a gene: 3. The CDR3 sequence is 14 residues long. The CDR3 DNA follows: TGCGCCAGCAGCTCAGGACAGGGTTACAATGAGCAGTTCTTC. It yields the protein CASSSGQGYNEQFF.

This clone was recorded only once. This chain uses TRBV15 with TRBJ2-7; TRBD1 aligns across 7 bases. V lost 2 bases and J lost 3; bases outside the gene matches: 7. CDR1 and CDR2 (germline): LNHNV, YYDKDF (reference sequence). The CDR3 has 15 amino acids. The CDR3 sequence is CATSRLRDSYYEQYF. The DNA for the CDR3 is TGTGCCACCAGCAGACTCCGGGACAGTTACTACGAGCAGTACTTC.

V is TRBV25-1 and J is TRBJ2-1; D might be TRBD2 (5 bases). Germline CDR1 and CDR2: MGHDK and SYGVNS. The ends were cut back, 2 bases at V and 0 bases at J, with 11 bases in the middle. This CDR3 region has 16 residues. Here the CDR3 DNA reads TGTGCCAGCAGTGAAGACATCAGCGGCTCCTACAATGAGCAGTTCTTC. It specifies CASSEDISGSYNEQFF.

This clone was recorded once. CDR3 sequence (DNA): TGTGCCAGCAGCGGACAGGATCCCGCCCAGCATTTT. It encodes CASSGQDPAQHF. The chain has TRBV11-2 and TRBJ1-5; 7 nucleotides line up with TRBD1. CDR3 length: 12 amino acids. Trimming at V came to 5 bases and at J to 11 bases, leaving 6 bases not matched to a gene. The germline V gene has CDR1 SGHAT and CDR2 FQNNGV.

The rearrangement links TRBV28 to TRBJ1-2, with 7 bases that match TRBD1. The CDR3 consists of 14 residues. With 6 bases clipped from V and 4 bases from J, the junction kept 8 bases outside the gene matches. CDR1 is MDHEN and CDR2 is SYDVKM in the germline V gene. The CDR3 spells CASSPGTAAYGYTF. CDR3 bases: TGTGCCAGCAGCCCCGGGACAGCGGCCTATGGCTACACCTTC.

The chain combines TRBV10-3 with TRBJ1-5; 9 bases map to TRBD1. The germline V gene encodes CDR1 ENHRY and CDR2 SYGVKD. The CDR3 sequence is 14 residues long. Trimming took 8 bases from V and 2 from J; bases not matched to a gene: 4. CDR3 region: CAIGGQGRNQPQHF. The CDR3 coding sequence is TGTGCCATCGGGGGACAGGGCCGCAATCAGCCCCAGCATTTT.

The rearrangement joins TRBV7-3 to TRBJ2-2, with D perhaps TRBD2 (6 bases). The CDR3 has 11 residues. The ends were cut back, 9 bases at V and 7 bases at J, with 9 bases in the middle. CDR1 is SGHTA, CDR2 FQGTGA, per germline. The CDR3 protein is CASSRGGELFF. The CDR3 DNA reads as TGTGCCAGTTCGCGGGGCGGGGAGCTGTTTTTT.

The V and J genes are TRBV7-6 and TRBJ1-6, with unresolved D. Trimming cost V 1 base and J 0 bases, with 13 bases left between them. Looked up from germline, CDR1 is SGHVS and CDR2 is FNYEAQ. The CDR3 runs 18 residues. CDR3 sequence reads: CASSLETQMSSYNSPLHF. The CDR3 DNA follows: TGTGCCAGCAGCTTAGAAACACAGATGAGCTCCTATAATTCACCCCTCCACTTT.

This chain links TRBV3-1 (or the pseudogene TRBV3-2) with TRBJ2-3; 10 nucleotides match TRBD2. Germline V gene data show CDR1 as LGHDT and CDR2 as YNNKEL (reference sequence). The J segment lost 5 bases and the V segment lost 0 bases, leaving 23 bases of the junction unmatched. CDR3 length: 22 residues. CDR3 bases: TGTGCCAGCAGCCAAGATTCCCGACGGCTAGCGGGAGCAGCGTGGTCGGGAGATACGCAGTATTTT. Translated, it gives CASSQDSRRLAGAAWSGDTQYF.

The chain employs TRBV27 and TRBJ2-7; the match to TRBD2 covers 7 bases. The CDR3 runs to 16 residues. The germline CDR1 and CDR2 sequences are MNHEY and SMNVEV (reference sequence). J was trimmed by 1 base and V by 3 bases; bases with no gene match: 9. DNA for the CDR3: TGTGCCAGCAGTTTCCTGCGGGGGAGTGTTTCCTACGAGCAGTACTTC. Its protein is CASSFLRGSVSYEQYF.

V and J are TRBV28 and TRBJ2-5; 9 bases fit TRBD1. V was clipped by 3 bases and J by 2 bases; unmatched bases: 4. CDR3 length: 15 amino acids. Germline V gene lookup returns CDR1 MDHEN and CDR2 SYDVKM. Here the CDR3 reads CASSFGDRGQETQYF. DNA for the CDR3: TGTGCCAGCAGTTTTGGAGACAGGGGGCAAGAGACCCAGTACTTC.

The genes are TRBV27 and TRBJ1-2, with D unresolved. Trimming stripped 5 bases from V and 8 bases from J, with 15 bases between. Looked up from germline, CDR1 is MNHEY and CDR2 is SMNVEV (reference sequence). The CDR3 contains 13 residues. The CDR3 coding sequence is TGTGCCAGCAGTCCCCAGGTGGGTTTCGGCTACACCTTC. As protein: CASSPQVGFGYTF.

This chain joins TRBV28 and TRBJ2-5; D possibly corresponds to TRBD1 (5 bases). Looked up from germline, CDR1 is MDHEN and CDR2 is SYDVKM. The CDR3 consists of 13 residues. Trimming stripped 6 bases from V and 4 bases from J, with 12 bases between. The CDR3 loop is CASRGAFRETQYF. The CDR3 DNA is TGTGCCAGCAGAGGGGCTTTTCGAGAGACCCAGTACTTC.

CDR3 residues: CATSREGQGSPNQPQHF. The CDR3 DNA is TGTGCCACCAGCAGGGAGGGACAGGGGAGTCCCAATCAGCCCCAGCATTTT. V and J are TRBV15 and TRBJ1-5; 10 bases map to TRBD1. This CDR3 is 17 amino acids long. Germline CDR1 LNHNV, CDR2 YYDKDF (reference sequence). V lost 3 bases, J lost 3 bases, and 8 bases stayed unmatched.

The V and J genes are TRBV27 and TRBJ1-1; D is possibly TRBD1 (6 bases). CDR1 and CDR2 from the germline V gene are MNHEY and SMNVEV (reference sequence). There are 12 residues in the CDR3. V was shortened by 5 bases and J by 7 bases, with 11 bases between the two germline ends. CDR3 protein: CASSRTGSEAFF. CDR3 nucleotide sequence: TGTGCCAGCAGTCGTACAGGGAGTGAAGCTTTCTTT.

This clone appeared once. CDR3 DNA: TGTGCCTGGAGCGGGGGGATCACCGGGGAGCTGTTTTTT. It specifies CAWSGGITGELFF. V usage is TRBV30 and J usage is TRBJ2-2; 7 nucleotides agree with TRBD2. Germline-derived CDR1 and CDR2 are GTSNPN and SVGIG (reference sequence). V shed 3 bases, J shed 4 bases, and the junction held 2 bases outside the gene matches. This CDR3 region has 13 residues.

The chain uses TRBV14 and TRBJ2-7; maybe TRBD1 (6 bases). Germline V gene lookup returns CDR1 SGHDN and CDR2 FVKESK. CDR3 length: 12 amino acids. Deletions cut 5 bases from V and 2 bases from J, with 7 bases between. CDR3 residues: CASSRTAYEQYF. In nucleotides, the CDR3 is TGTGCCAGCAGCAGGACAGCCTACGAGCAGTACTTC. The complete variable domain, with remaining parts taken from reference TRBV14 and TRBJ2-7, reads EAGVTQFPSHSVIEKGQTVTLRCDPISGHDNLYWYRRVMGKEIKFLLHFVKESKQDESGMPNNRFLAERTGGTYSTLKVQPAELEDSGVYFCASSRTAYEQYFGPGTRLTVT.

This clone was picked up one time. CDR3 in amino acids: CASSPRQTQETQYF. CDR3 bases: TGTGCCAGCAGTCCAAGACAGACTCAAGAGACCCAGTACTTC. The genes are TRBV27 and TRBJ2-5, with TRBD1 as a possible D gene (5 bases). The V end lost 5 bases, the J end lost 2 bases, and 12 bases lay between the germline ends. Germline lookup yields CDR1 MNHEY and CDR2 SMNVEV (reference sequence). The CDR3 length is 14 residues.

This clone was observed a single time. CDR3: CASRTTSSYEQYF. The CDR3 nucleotides are TGTGCCAGCAGGACTACCTCCTCCTACGAGCAGTACTTC. The V and J genes are TRBV7-8 and TRBJ2-7, with D possibly TRBD2 on 5 matching bases. V lost 6 bases, J lost 0 bases, and 9 bases lay in between. Germline CDR1 reads SGHVS; CDR2 reads FQNEAQ. The CDR3 runs to 13 residues.

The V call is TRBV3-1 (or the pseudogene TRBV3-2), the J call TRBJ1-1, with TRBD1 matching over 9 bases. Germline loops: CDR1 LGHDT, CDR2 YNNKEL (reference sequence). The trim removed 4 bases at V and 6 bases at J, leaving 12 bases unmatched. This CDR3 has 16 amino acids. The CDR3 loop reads CASSLGTGTGVPEAFF. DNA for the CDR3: TGTGCCAGCAGCCTCGGGACAGGGACGGGGGTCCCTGAAGCTTTCTTT.

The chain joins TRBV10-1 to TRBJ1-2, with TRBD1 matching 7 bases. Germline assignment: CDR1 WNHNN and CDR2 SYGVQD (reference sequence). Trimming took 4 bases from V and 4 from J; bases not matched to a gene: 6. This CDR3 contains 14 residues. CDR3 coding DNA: TGCGCCAGCAGTGCCGGCAGGGGGATCTATGGCTACACCTTC. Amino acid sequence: CASSAGRGIYGYTF.

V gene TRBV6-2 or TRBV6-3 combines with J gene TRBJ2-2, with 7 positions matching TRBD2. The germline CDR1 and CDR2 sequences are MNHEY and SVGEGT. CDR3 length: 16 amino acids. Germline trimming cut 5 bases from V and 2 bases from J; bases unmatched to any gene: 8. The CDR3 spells CASSKAGLQNTGELFF. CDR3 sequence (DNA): TGTGCCAGCAGTAAAGCGGGACTACAAAACACCGGGGAGCTGTTTTTT.

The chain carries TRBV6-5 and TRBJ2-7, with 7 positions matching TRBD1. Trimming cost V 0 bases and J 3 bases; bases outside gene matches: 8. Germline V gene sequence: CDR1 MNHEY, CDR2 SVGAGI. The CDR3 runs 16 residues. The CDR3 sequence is CASSYSAPGQNYEQYF. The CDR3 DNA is TGTGCCAGCAGTTACTCTGCTCCGGGACAGAACTACGAGCAGTACTTC.

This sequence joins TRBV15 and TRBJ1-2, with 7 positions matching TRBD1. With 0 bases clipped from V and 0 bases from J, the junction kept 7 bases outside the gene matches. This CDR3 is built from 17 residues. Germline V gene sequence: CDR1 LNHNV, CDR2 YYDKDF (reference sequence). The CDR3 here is CATSRDGTALANYGYTF. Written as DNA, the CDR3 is TGTGCCACCAGCAGAGATGGGACAGCCCTAGCTAACTATGGCTACACCTTC.

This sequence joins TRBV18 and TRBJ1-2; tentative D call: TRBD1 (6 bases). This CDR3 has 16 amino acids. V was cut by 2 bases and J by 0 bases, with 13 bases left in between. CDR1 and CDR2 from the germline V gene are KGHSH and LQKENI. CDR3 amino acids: CASSPSTGLTNYGYTF. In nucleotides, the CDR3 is TGTGCCAGCTCACCATCGACAGGATTAACTAACTATGGCTACACCTTC.

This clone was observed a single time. The DNA for the CDR3 is TGTGCCAGCATCCTGTCAGCCGGGGTAATAACCGGGGAGCTGTTTTTT. As protein: CASILSAGVITGELFF. The gene calls are TRBV11-2 and TRBJ2-2; TRBD2 might be the D (5 bases). The ends were cut back, 7 bases at V and 5 bases at J, with 20 bases in the middle. Germline V CDR1 and CDR2: SGHAT, FQNNGV. The CDR3 consists of 16 residues.